Below, 2 T cell receptor beta chains from the same sample are listed, as sequenced in a study of T-cell reconstitution after alpha-beta-depleted transplantation in children. Unique molecular identifiers were used to barcode this TCRbeta library. TCRdb itself ran the PCR reads through MiXCR, one entry per CDR3 protein. Of about 240,000 distinct CDR3 sequences detected, over 20% appear once; the ten largest clones hold roughly 2.5%. The sample here was PBMCs, taken before TCRalphabeta/CD19-depleted stem cell transplant. The receptors shown here come from a girl aged 2 to 9 with Fanconi anemia, due to receive a stem cell transplant.

In this sample, this clonotype turned up many times. The J gene is TRBJ2-3, the V gene TRBV20-1; TRBD2 matches at 9 bases. Losses at the gene ends were 6 bases for V and 4 bases for J; bases not matched to a gene: 5. CDR3 length: 13 amino acids. The germline V gene has CDR1 DFQATT and CDR2 SNEGSKA (reference sequence). CDR3 loop: CSAPAGGADTQYF. The CDR3 DNA reads as TGCAGTGCCCCAGCGGGAGGAGCAGATACGCAGTATTTT.

This clonotype was seen at least ten times. This chain links TRBV12-3 or TRBV12-4 with TRBJ2-3; 10 bases are shared with TRBD2. V was pared by 3 bases and J by 2 bases, with 14 bases of the junction left unmatched. This CDR3 has 19 residues. The CDR3, as DNA: TGTGCCAGCAGTTTCCCTAGCGGGAGAAGGGGACTCCTCACAGATACGCAGTATTTT. Protein: CASSFPSGRRGLLTDTQYF.